One sample yielded the 24 T cell receptor beta chains listed below, sequenced in a study of identical twins. TCRdb used MiXCR to reprocess the 5' RACE reads, holding one entry per CDR3 protein. The table includes around 670,000 distinct CDR3 sequences, roughly 6% detected once. Sequences were obtained from naive T cells sorted from blood. Receptors originate from a man aged 18 to 30 in good health.

The chain uses TRBV6-5 and TRBJ1-4; D is perhaps TRBD1 (5 bases). The CDR3 extends over 17 amino acids. Between the trimmed V and J ends, which lost 0 bases and 5 bases, there was a span of 16 bases. The germline gives CDR1 MNHEY, CDR2 SVGAGI. The CDR3, as DNA: TGTGCCAGCAGTTACTCTGGACGGAGGGGACGGAATGAAAAACTGTTTTTT. Residues: CASSYSGRRGRNEKLFF.

The chain employs TRBV12-3 or TRBV12-4 and TRBJ2-1; 9 bases are a match to TRBD2. Unmatched junction bases numbered 6, after V lost 9 bases and J lost 3 bases. The CDR3 consists of 14 residues. For the CDR3, the DNA is TGTGCCAGTAAAGCGGGAGGTGACTACAATGAGCAGTTCTTC. The encoded protein is CASKAGGDYNEQFF.

The sample holds many counts of this clonotype. The rearrangement links TRBV11-2 to TRBJ2-7; 7 bases agree with TRBD2. The germline V gene encodes CDR1 SGHAT and CDR2 FQNNGV. The CDR3 has 15 amino acids. V was clipped by 5 bases and J by 2 bases; unmatched bases: 9. This CDR3 is CASSNSGTIPYEQYV. Written as DNA, the CDR3 is TGTGCCAGCAGCAACTCCGGGACTATTCCCTACGAGCAGTACGTC.

The sample holds many counts of this clonotype. This rearrangement joins TRBV28 to TRBJ2-5, with TRBD2 identical over 9 bases. The V segment lost 8 bases and the J segment 2 bases; nucleotides outside the gene matches: 15. This CDR3 region has 17 residues. Germline V gene sequence: CDR1 MDHEN, CDR2 SYDVKM. The DNA of the CDR3 is TGTGCCAGCGGGGCCGGGGGACTAGCCGTATCTCAAGAGACCCAGTACTTC. Protein sequence: CASGAGGLAVSQETQYF.

The sample holds many counts of this clonotype. The genes are TRBV4-3 and TRBJ1-1; no clear D. Per germline, CDR1 LGHNA and CDR2 YSLEER. V lost 4 bases and J 2 bases, leaving 14 bases between the germline ends. CDR3 size: 15 residues. As DNA, the CDR3 is TGCGCCAGCAGCCTCTCCGTAGGGTCCAACACTGAAGCTTTCTTT. As protein: CASSLSVGSNTEAFF.

At least ten counts were recorded for this clonotype. The rearrangement links TRBV20-1 to TRBJ2-5, with 8 bases fitting TRBD2. The V gene's germline CDR1 is DFQATT and CDR2 SNEGSKA (reference sequence). CDR3 size: 17 residues. V shed 2 bases and J 5 bases; nucleotides not matched to a gene: 16. CDR3 in DNA: TGCAGTGCTAGATCCCCGTTTTCGGCTAGCGGGTTCGAGACCCAGTACTTC. It specifies CSARSPFSASGFETQYF.

V is TRBV27 and J is TRBJ1-2, with D possibly being TRBD1 (5 bases). V was trimmed by 5 bases and J by 11 bases, leaving 18 bases between them. Germline V CDR1 and CDR2: MNHEY, SMNVEV (reference sequence). The CDR3 has 13 amino acids. CDR3 sequence reads: CASSPVGAEGYTF. Written as DNA, the CDR3 is TGTGCCAGCAGTCCTGTAGGGGCGGAAGGATACACCTTC.

In this sample, this clonotype turned up many times. V is TRBV12-3 or TRBV12-4 and J is TRBJ2-2, with D perhaps matching TRBD2 (5 bases). V dropped 7 bases and J dropped 4 bases, with 13 bases sitting between them. The CDR3 spans 14 residues. DNA of the CDR3: TGTGCCAGCACCCCGGACGGACTCACCGGGGAGCTGTTTTTT. This gives the protein CASTPDGLTGELFF.

This clonotype was observed a handful of times. J is TRBJ1-2 and V is TRBV7-9, with 7 bases aligning to TRBD1. V gave up 5 bases and J gave up 3 bases; unmatched junction bases: 15. Germline V gives CDR1 SEHNR, CDR2 FQNEAQ (reference sequence). The CDR3 extends over 17 amino acids. This CDR3 reads CASSSLFRPGGHYGYTF. CDR3 DNA: TGTGCCAGCAGCAGCTTGTTTCGGCCAGGGGGGCACTATGGCTACACCTTC.

The table lists this clonotype with many counts. This rearrangement joins TRBV5-1 to TRBJ2-2; D possibly corresponds to TRBD2 (6 bases). The germline V gene has CDR1 SGHRS and CDR2 YFSETQ. V was trimmed by 4 bases and J by 4 bases, leaving 11 bases between them. The length of the CDR3 is 14 residues. This CDR3 reads CASSIGAGTGELFF. Here the CDR3 DNA reads TGCGCCAGCAGCATCGGAGCGGGCACCGGGGAGCTGTTTTTT.

The rearrangement links TRBV5-6 to TRBJ1-5; TRBD1 aligns across 7 bases. This CDR3 has 17 amino acids. With V trimmed by 3 bases and J by 0 bases, 9 bases remained unmatched. The V gene's germline CDR1 is SGHDT and CDR2 YYEEEE. The CDR3 sequence is CASSSAGTDFSNQPQHF. The CDR3 region has the DNA TGTGCCAGCAGCTCGGCCGGGACAGACTTTAGCAATCAGCCCCAGCATTTT.

There are many counts of this clonotype. J is TRBJ2-5 and V is TRBV21-1; TRBD2 is the table's D call, not checked against the DNA. TRBV21-1 is designated a pseudogene. The CDR3 sequence is 17 residues long. The CDR3 nucleotides read TGTGCCAGCAGCAAGACTAGCGGGACACGAATAGGAGAGACCCAGTACTTC. Translated: CASSKTSGTRIGETQYF.

In this sample, this clonotype turned up many times. The CDR3 sequence: CASSLAELQTQYF. CDR3 DNA sequence: TGTGCCAGCAGCTTAGCGGAACTACAGACCCAGTACTTC. V usage is TRBV7-2 and J usage is TRBJ2-5; D is ambiguous. The CDR3 loop spans 13 amino acids. Germline CDR1 and CDR2: SGHTA and FQGNSA. With 0 bases removed from V and 6 bases from J, the gap between germline ends came to 8 bases.

This clonotype has just a few counts. The chain links TRBV29-1 to TRBJ1-1, with D uncertain. The V gene's germline CDR1 is SQVTM and CDR2 ANQGSEA. Trimming pared 0 bases from V and 9 bases from J, leaving 11 bases between. CDR3 size: 12 residues. The CDR3 DNA follows: TGCAGCGTTGAAGAAGGCGCCAGGAAAGCTTTCTTT. Protein: CSVEEGARKAFF. Complete variable domain (other parts from reference TRBV29-1 and TRBJ1-1): SAVISQKPSRDICQRGTSLTIQCQVDSQVTMMFWYRQQPGQSLTLIATANQGSEATYESGFVIDKFPISRPNLTFSTLTVSNMSPEDSSIYLCSVEEGARKAFFGQGTRLTVV.

The V and J genes are TRBV18 and TRBJ2-6, with TRBD1 identical over 9 bases. The germline gives CDR1 KGHSH, CDR2 LQKENI. The length of the CDR3 is 19 residues. The junction had 14 bases not matched to a gene; V was cut back by 8 bases and J by 0 bases. This CDR3 is CASTGIRDRELSGANVLTF. CDR3 nucleotides: TGTGCCAGCACCGGCATCCGGGACAGGGAACTCTCTGGGGCCAACGTCCTGACTTTC.

This clonotype came up many times. The chain's CDR3 is CASSLGGRAFSSYEQYF. The DNA for the CDR3 is TGCGCCAGCAGCTTAGGAGGTAGGGCTTTTAGCTCCTACGAGCAGTACTTC. This sequence joins TRBV5-1 and TRBJ2-7; TRBD2 is a possible D gene (5 bases). The CDR3 is 17 amino acids. CDR1 and CDR2 from the germline V gene are SGHRS and YFSETQ. The V and J ends lost 2 bases and 0 bases respectively, with 18 bases between them.

The chain joins TRBV18 to TRBJ2-7, with 9 bases aligning to TRBD2. Germline V gene lookup returns CDR1 KGHSH and CDR2 LQKENI. This CDR3 has 17 residues. After removal of 2 bases from V and 2 bases from J, the junction contained 10 bases not matched to a gene. CDR3 sequence: CASSPSRRLADPYEQYF. In DNA, the CDR3 is TGTGCCAGCTCACCATCACGACGACTAGCGGACCCCTACGAGCAGTACTTC. The full variable domain, completed using reference TRBV18 and TRBJ2-7, is NAGVMQNPRHLVRRRGQEARLRCSPMKGHSHVYWYRQLPEEGLKFMVYLQKENIIDESGMPKERFSAEFPKEGPSILRIQQVVRGDSAAYFCASSPSRRLADPYEQYFGPGTRLTVT.

The chain is built from TRBV28 and TRBJ1-5; D may be TRBD1 (5 bases). The germline CDR1 and CDR2 sequences are MDHEN and SYDVKM. V was clipped by 7 bases and J by 6 bases, with 31 bases between them. This CDR3 has 19 residues. The CDR3 protein is CASTRGWGRVRVGGQPQHF. The CDR3, as DNA: TGTGCCAGCACCCGGGGGTGGGGTCGCGTCAGGGTGGGGGGTCAGCCCCAGCATTTT.

This clonotype was seen ten or more times. Here the CDR3 reads CASSLGPGLDTDTQYF. The CDR3 DNA follows: TGTGCCAGCAGCTTAGGACCGGGACTAGACACAGATACGCAGTATTTT. The rearrangement uses TRBV7-6 and TRBJ2-3; 8 bases are shared with TRBD2. This CDR3 contains 16 residues. CDR1 is SGHVS and CDR2 is FNYEAQ in the germline V gene. V trimming: 1 base; J trimming: 2 bases; junction bases outside the gene matches: 5.

Ten or more counts support this clonotype. Here the CDR3 reads CASSVEPGLNTEAFF. The CDR3 DNA reads as TGTGCCAGCAGCGTAGAGCCAGGCTTGAACACTGAAGCTTTCTTT. This sequence joins TRBV9 and TRBJ1-1; D is undetermined. Germline V gene data show CDR1 as SGDLS and CDR2 as YYNGEE. V was trimmed by 0 bases and J by 0 bases, leaving 9 bases between them. This CDR3 contains 15 residues.

This clonotype was recorded at least ten times. The CDR3 region has the DNA TGCGCCAGCAGCACCGGACTAGCGGGAGGGTACGAGCAGTACGTC. Amino acid sequence: CASSTGLAGGYEQYV. The chain carries TRBV5-1 and TRBJ2-7; the match to TRBD2 covers 15 bases. The trim removed 4 bases at V and 4 bases at J, leaving 3 bases unmatched. This CDR3 has 15 residues. Germline V gene lookup returns CDR1 SGHRS and CDR2 YFSETQ.

This clonotype turned up a few times. The J gene is TRBJ2-6, the V gene TRBV6-1, with 8 positions matching TRBD2. Germline V lookup: CDR1 MNHNS, CDR2 SASEGT. J was trimmed by 0 bases and V by 8 bases; bases with no gene match: 15. There are 19 residues in the CDR3. Written as DNA, the CDR3 is TGTGCCAGCCGGGGGGGGGAAACCGGCCCCAGCTCTGGGGCCAACGTCCTGACTTTC. It codes for CASRGGETGPSSGANVLTF.

This clonotype was picked up many times. The chain couples TRBV5-1 to TRBJ2-1; D is tentatively TRBD1 or TRBD2 (6 bases each). CDR1 and CDR2 (germline): SGHRS, YFSETQ. Trimming shortened V by 5 bases and J by 6 bases, and 18 bases separated the two germline ends. The CDR3 runs 15 residues. The DNA for the CDR3 is TGCGCCAGCAGTTCCCCGGCCAAGGGGGGCAATGAGCAGTTCTTC. This gives the protein CASSSPAKGGNEQFF.

The table lists this clonotype with many counts. The chain recombines TRBV5-1 with TRBJ2-3; TRBD2 matches at 7 bases. CDR3 size: 14 residues. The trim removed 3 bases at V and 3 bases at J, leaving 4 bases unmatched. Germline V lookup: CDR1 SGHRS, CDR2 YFSETQ. CDR3 nucleotide sequence: TGCGCCAGCAGCTCGGGGAGGGTTACAGATACGCAGTATTTT. Its protein product is CASSSGRVTDTQYF.